This TCR beta chain is drawn from a study of cytomegalovirus exposure and HLA in healthy donors. Whole-study findings and limits: CMV serostatus alone was available as immune exposure information. A later look showed TCR association rates differing by HLA locus, highest for DRB1 and lowest for HLA-C.

Primers: 60 Vbeta forward and 13 Jbeta reverse. The method was immunoSEQ multiplex PCR; TCRdb's version includes in-frame clones alone and lacks a portion of them. The sample table sets out tens of thousands of clones. A note on this clone: The antigen is unknown.

Input material: PBMCs. The clonotype originates from an older woman in good health and CMV-seronegative.

This CDR3 reads CASSPSGGAVTNTEAFF. CDR3 sequence (DNA): TGTGCCAGCTCACCTAGCGGGGGGGCGGTAACGAACACTGAAGCTTTCTTT. V usage is TRBV18 and J usage is TRBJ1-1, with a possible D match to TRBD1 (6 bases). CDR3 size: 17 residues. The V end was cut by 3 bases, the J end by 1 base, with 18 bases between. Germline loops: CDR1 KGHSH, CDR2 LQKENI.